This entry lists 6 T cell receptor beta chains sequenced from one sample in a study of blood T cell repertoires in COVID-19. This table comes from immunoSEQ multiplex PCR, and its TCRdb copy is limited to in-frame clones, with some not included. The sample holds fewer than 40,000 clones; approximately 90% are singletons and the top ten take roughly a quarter. Sequenced material: peripheral blood. The receptors here all came from a woman older than 75 with active or convalescent COVID-19.

CDR3 protein: CASSDGYRGTFSAQHF. The CDR3 DNA sequence: TGTGCCAGCAGTGACGGGTACAGGGGAACTTTCTCAGCCCAGCATTTT. This chain uses TRBV6-1 with TRBJ1-5; 7 bases agree with TRBD1. The CDR3 is 16 residues long. Trimming at V came to 3 bases and at J to 11 bases, leaving 16 bases not matched to a gene. CDR1 is MNHNS, CDR2 SASEGT, per germline.

This chain joins TRBV5-4 and TRBJ1-2, with D possibly TRBD1 on 6 matching bases. Germline values: CDR1 SGHNT, CDR2 YYREEE (reference sequence). This CDR3 is 14 amino acids long. Trimming pared 3 bases from V and 4 bases from J, leaving 13 bases between. CDR3 bases: TGTGCCAGCAGCTCGACGACAGGCCGCTATGGCTACACCTTC. Translation: CASSSTTGRYGYTF.

This sequence joins TRBV5-1 and TRBJ2-2; no clear D. Per germline, CDR1 SGHRS and CDR2 YFSETQ. V was clipped by 0 bases and J by 6 bases, with 6 bases between them. This CDR3 has 13 residues. CDR3 sequence: CASSLAFPGELFF. In DNA, the CDR3 is TGCGCCAGCAGCTTGGCCTTTCCCGGGGAGCTGTTTTTT.

The chain has TRBV15 and TRBJ2-5, with 10 bases that match TRBD2. This CDR3 is 18 amino acids long. Germline values: CDR1 LNHNV, CDR2 YYDKDF (reference sequence). Trimming at V came to 1 base and at J to 2 bases, leaving 10 bases not matched to a gene. The CDR3 loop reads CATSRGYPAGGIQETQYF. In DNA, the CDR3 is TGTGCCACCAGCAGAGGGTATCCAGCGGGGGGGATACAAGAGACCCAGTACTTC. Filled out from reference TRBV15 and TRBJ2-5, the complete variable domain reads DAMVIQNPRYQVTQFGKPVTLSCSQTLNHNVMYWYQQKSSQAPKLLFHYYDKDFNNEADTPDNFQSRRPNTSFCFLDIRSPGLGDTAMYLCATSRGYPAGGIQETQYFGPGTRLLVL.

This rearrangement joins TRBV28 to TRBJ2-7; 8 nucleotides agree with TRBD1. J lost 1 base, V lost 5 bases, and 7 bases had no gene match. Germline CDR1 reads MDHEN; CDR2 reads SYDVKM. The CDR3 is 15 residues long. The CDR3 DNA is TGTGCCAGCAGTACCCAGGGGGCGATTTCCTACGAGCAGTACTTC. Protein sequence: CASSTQGAISYEQYF.

In its sample, this clone was seen a few times. CDR3 nucleotide sequence: TGTGCCAGCAGACAGACAGGCGGCTACACCTTC. Translating it yields CASRQTGGYTF. The chain employs TRBV5-6 and TRBJ1-2; the D gene is possibly TRBD1 (6 bases). CDR1 and CDR2 (germline): SGHDT, YYEEEE. The CDR3 contains 11 residues. Trimming cost V 5 bases and J 8 bases, with 10 bases left between them.